This T cell receptor (beta chain) was profiled in a study of CD8 T cells in ankylosing spondylitis. Germline values: CDR1 DFQATT, CDR2 SNEGSKA (reference sequence). CDR3 length: 12 residues. V shed 5 bases and J shed 8 bases, with 12 bases lying between them. Study-wide findings and caveats: Apparently characteristic of ankylosing spondylitis blood was a TCR beta motif (roughly eight highly homologous variants).

In this sample, this clonotype turned up many times. Antigen unknown. Using quantitative 5'-RACE with molecular barcodes, the authors made TCR beta libraries. TCRdb ran MiXCR on the 5' RACE reads and lists one entry per CDR3 protein. The table shows 150,000 to 200,000 distinct CDR3 sequences, with around 13% occurring only once. The V and J genes are TRBV20-1 and TRBJ1-4; D not resolved. Input material: blood, either unsorted or a sorted T cell fraction (not recorded which). This receptor was taken from a female donor with ankylosing spondylitis or in good health (not recorded which). The DNA for the CDR3 is TGCAGTGCTGGCTGGACGCTAGAAAAACTGTTTTTT. This encodes CSAGWTLEKLFF.